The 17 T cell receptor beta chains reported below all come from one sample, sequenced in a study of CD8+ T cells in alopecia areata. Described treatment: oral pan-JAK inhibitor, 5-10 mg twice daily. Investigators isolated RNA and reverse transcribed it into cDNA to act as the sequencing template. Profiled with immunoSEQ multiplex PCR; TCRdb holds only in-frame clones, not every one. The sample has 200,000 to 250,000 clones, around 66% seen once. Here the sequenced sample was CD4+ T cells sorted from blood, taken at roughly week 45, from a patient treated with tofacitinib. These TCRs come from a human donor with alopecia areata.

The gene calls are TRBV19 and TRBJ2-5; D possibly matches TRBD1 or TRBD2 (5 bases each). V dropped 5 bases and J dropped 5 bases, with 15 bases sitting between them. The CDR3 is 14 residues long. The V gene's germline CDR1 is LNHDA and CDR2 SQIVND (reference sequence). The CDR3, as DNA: TGTGCCAGTAGTCGATCAGGGAGTTATGAGACCCAGTACTTC. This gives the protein CASSRSGSYETQYF.

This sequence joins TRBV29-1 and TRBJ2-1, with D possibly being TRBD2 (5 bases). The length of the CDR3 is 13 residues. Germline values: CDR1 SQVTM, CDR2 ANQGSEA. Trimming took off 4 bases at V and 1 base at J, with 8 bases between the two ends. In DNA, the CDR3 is TGCAGCGTTGCGGGAAGGTCCTACAATGAGCAGTTCTTC. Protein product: CSVAGRSYNEQFF.

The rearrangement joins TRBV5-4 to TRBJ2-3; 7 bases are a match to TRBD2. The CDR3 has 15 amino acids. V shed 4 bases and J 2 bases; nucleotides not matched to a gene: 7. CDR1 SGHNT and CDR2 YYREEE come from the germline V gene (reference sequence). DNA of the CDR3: TGTGCCAGCAGCCCAAGGCGGGAGCACACAGATACGCAGTATTTT. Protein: CASSPRREHTDTQYF.

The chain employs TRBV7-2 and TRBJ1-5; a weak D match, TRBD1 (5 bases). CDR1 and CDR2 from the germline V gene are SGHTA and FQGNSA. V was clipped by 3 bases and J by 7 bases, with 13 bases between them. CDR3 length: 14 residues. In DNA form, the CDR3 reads TGTGCCAGCAGCTTGGGACCTCCTTTCCAGCCCCAGCATTTT. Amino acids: CASSLGPPFQPQHF.

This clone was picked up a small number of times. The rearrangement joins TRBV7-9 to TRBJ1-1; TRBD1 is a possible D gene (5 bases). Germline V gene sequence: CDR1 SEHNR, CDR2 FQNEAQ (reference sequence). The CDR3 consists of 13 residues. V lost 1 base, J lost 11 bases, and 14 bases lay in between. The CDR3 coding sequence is TGTGCCAGCAGCTTAGGACAGTCCCCCGGGGCTTTCTTT. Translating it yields CASSLGQSPGAFF.

This CDR3 is CSVVGVLTDTQYF. The CDR3 bases are TGCAGCGTTGTAGGGGTTCTCACAGATACGCAGTATTTT. This chain joins TRBV29-1 and TRBJ2-3; a weak D match, TRBD1 (5 bases). The CDR3 is 13 residues long. The V and J ends lost 4 bases and 2 bases respectively, with 10 bases between them. Germline V gives CDR1 SQVTM, CDR2 ANQGSEA.

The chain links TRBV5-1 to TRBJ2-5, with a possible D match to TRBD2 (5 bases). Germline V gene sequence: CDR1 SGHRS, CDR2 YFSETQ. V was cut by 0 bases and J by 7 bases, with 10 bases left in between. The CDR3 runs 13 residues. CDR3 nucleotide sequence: TGCGCCAGCAGCTTGGAGGGAGCAGGGACCCAGTACTTC. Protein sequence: CASSLEGAGTQYF. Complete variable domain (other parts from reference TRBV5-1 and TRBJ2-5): KAGVTQTPRYLIKTRGQQVTLSCSPISGHRSVSWYQQTPGQGLQFLFEYFSETQRNKGNFPGRFSGRQFSNSRSEMNVSTLELGDSALYLCASSLEGAGTQYFGPGTRLLVL.

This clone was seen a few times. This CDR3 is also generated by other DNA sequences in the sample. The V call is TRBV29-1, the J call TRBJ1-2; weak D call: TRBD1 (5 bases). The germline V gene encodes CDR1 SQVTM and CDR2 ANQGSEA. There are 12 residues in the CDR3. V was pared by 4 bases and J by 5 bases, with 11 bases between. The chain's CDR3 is CSVGDSQYGYTF. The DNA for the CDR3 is TGCAGCGTTGGCGACAGCCAGTATGGCTACACCTTC.

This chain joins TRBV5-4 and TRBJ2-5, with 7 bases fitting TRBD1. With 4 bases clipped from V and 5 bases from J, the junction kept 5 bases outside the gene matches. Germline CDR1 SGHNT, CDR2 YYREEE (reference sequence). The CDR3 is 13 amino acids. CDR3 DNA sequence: TGTGCCAGCAGCATTGACAGGGACGAGACCCAGTACTTC. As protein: CASSIDRDETQYF.

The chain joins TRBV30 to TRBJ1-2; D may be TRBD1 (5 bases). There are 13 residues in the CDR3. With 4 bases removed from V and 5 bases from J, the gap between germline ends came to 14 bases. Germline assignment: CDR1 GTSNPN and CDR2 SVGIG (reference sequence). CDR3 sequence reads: CAWKAQGGYGYTF. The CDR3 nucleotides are TGTGCCTGGAAAGCCCAGGGCGGGTATGGCTACACCTTC.

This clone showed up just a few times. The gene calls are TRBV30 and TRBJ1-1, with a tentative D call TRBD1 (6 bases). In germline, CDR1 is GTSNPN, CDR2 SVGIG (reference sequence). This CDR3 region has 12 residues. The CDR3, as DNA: TGTGTCGGGGGCAGGCCCGACACTGAAGCTTTCTTT. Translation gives CVGGRPDTEAFF.

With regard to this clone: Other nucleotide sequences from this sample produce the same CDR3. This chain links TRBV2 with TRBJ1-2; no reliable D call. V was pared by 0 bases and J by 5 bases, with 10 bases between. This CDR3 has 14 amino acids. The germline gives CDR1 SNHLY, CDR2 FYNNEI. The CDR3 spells CASSEAGGSYGYTF. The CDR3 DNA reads TGTGCCAGCAGTGAAGCAGGAGGGTCGTATGGCTACACCTTC.

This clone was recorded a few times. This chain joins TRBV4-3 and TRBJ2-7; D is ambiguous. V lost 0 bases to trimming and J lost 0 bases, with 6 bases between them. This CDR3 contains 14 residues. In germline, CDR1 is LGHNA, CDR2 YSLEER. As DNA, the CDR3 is TGCGCCAGCAGCCAAGATCAAAGCTCCTACGAGCAGTACTTC. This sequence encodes CASSQDQSSYEQYF.

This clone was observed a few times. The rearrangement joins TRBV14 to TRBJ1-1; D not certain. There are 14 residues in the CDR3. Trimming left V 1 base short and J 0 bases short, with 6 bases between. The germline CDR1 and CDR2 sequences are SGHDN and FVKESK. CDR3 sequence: CASSQGPVNTEAFF. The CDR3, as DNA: TGTGCCAGCAGCCAAGGACCGGTGAACACTGAAGCTTTCTTT.

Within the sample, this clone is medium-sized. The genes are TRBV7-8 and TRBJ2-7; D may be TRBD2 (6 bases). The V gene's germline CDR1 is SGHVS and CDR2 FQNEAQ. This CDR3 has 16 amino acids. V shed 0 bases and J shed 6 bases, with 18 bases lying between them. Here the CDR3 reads CASSLASTAGSSEQYF. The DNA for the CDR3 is TGTGCCAGCAGCTTAGCGTCGACGGCGGGGAGCAGCGAGCAGTACTTC.

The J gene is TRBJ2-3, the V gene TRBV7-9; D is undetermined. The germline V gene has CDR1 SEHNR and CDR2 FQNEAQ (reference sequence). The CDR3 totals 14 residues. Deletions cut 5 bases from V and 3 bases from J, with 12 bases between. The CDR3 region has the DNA TGTGCCAGCAGCCCATCCCTTAGAACAGATACGCAGTATTTT. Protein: CASSPSLRTDTQYF.

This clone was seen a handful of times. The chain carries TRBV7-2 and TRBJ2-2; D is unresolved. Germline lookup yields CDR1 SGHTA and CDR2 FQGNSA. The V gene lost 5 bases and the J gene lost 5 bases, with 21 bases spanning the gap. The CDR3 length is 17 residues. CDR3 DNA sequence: TGTGCCAGCAGCCCCTCCTTTGGGCTAGGTAGTACCGGGGAGCTGTTTTTT. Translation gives CASSPSFGLGSTGELFF.